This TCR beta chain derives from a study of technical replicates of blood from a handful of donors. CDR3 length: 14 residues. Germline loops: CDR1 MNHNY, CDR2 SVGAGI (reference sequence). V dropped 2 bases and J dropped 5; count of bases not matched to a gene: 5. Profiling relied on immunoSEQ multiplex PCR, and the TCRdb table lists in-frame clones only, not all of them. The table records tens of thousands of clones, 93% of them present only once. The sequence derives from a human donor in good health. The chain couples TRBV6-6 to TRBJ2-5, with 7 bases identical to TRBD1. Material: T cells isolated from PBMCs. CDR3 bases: TGTGCCAGCAGTTACCTGACAGGGAGCGAGACCCAGTACTTC. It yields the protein CASSYLTGSETQYF.